A single TCR beta chain is shown here with its context. This specimen comes from a study of brain T cells in children with intractable seizures. Described time point: blood from clinic visit 5 months post-surgery; TSC patient then seizure free. Generated by immunoSEQ multiplex PCR, the TCRdb table keeps only in-frame clones and is missing some. The repertoire holds 300,000 to 400,000 clones, with about 93% as singletons. Germline CDR1 is SQVTM and CDR2 is ANQGSEA. V lost 6 bases and J 6 bases, leaving 15 bases between the germline ends. CDR3 size: 13 residues. The chain has TRBV29-1 and TRBJ1-5, with no clear D. The source was peripheral blood, collected 5 to 6 months after surgery. The TCR sequence derives from a boy in the first two years of life with tuberous sclerosis and intractable seizures. The chain's CDR3 is CSVQSVNGQPQHF. In nucleotides, the CDR3 is TGCAGCGTCCAGTCGGTTAACGGTCAGCCCCAGCATTTT.